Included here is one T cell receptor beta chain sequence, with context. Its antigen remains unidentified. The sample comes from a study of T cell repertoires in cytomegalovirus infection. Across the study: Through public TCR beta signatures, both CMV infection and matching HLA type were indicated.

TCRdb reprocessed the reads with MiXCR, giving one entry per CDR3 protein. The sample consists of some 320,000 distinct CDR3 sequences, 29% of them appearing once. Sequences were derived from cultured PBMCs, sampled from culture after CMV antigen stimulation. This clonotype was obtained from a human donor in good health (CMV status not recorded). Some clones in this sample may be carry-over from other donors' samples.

The CDR3: CASIPGRVNNSPLHF. The DNA of the CDR3 is TGTGCCAGCATCCCCGGGAGGGTCAATAATTCACCCCTCCACTTT. The chain combines TRBV6-1 with TRBJ1-6; D unresolved. Germline CDR1 reads MNHNS; CDR2 reads SASEGT. The CDR3 totals 15 residues. The ends were cut back, 7 bases at V and 5 bases at J, with 15 bases in the middle.